The TCR beta chain under discussion was sequenced for a study of blood T cell repertoires in COVID-19 (TCRdb year 2020). Background on the whole study: Samples from collaborators originated in the United States, Italy and Spain and spanned both the acute and convalescent phases of COVID-19. The material from the prospective study consisted of cDNA or gDNA derived from T cells, B-cell-depleted T cells, or PBMCs. The dataset comprised deeply sampled blood TCRbeta repertoires from subjects exposed to, actively infected with, or recovered from COVID-19. The repertoires were released in a freely available public database intended as a resource for research on the immune response to SARS-CoV-2. The samples were drawn from the first 160 participants of the ongoing ImmuneRACE study and from some 1,300 subjects provided by 6 global collaborators. Sample metadata almost always included a de-identified subject ID, COVID-19 status, age in years and sex. Where HLA class I and class II types were available, the types were taken from metadata supplied by the sample provider, not from assay-based typing. Here is what the overall study found, with its caveats: Clinical and demographic metadata were provided uncurated, with the amount varying by source and participant.

The germline V gene encodes CDR1 SGHDT and CDR2 YYEEEE. V is clipped by 0 bases and J by 6 bases, and the sequence between their germline boundaries is 13 bases long. The CDR3 runs 15 residues from the cysteine to the phenylalanine. The read is trimmed to its CDR3 DNA, 45 bases read in frame from base 1. As concerns this clone: Its antigen target is currently unknown. No qualities accompany the bases; no much larger clone lies one base away.

One collaborating source in Seattle enrolled patients during active infection and followed them longitudinally through the course of disease. Collaborating institutions collected whole blood in K2EDTA tubes following their own protocols. For TCRbeta analysis, collaborators shipped samples as frozen whole blood, isolated PBMCs, or DNA extracted from either of those sample types. TCRbeta CDR3 regions were amplified from genomic DNA using the immunoSEQ Assay, a bias-controlled multiplex PCR. The published analysis was carried out like this. The number of nucleated cells in each sample was estimated from the amplification of reference gene primers within the assay. To quantify the absolute abundance of each unique TCRbeta CDR3 rearrangement, sequence reads were collapsed and filtered. For each sample, productive Simpson clonality was calculated by taking the square root of Simpson's diversity index across productive rearrangements. Drawn from immuneACCESS, this table holds only the in-frame rearrangements with V and J called that TCRdb kept. Clones are partly lost; checked studies trace under half to an unresolved V gene and leave the rest unexplained. V and J calls and clone size are given by that table; D and trimming were obtained from the DNA. The sample table shows around 430,000 clones, and about nine tenths are seen once. Roughly an eighth of the sample goes to the ten largest clones.

This chain is built from TRBV5-6 and TRBJ1-5, with the D segment identity uncertain. The origin of this receptor is a woman between 45 and 60 years old with COVID-19, enrolled during active disease. Sample: peripheral blood. For the CDR3, the sequence is CASSLAGVNSQPQHF. The DNA sequence follows: TGTGCCAGCAGCTTGGCCGGTGTCAATAGTCAGCCCCAGCATTTT.